These 7 T cell receptor beta chains share one sample of origin, sequenced in a study of shared clonotypes between healthy human individuals. Sequencing used immunoSEQ multiplex PCR; TCRdb keeps in-frame clones, though not all of them. The data contain roughly 650,000 clones, 90% to 97% of them singletons. As defined, naive CD8 cells were CD45RO-negative and positively selected for CCR7, with terminally differentiated effector memory CD45RA+ cells excluded. Sequencing input: naive CD8+ T cells sorted from blood. The source is a woman aged 30 to 39 in good health.

V and J are TRBV19 and TRBJ2-7; D is perhaps TRBD1 (5 bases). This CDR3 is 15 amino acids long. V lost 3 bases, J lost 4 bases, and 16 bases lay in between. Germline CDR1 LNHDA, CDR2 SQIVND (reference sequence). CDR3: CASSIRAVAGYEQYF. In nucleotides, the CDR3 is TGTGCCAGTAGTATTCGGGCAGTGGCAGGGTACGAGCAGTACTTC.

CDR3 sequence: CASSLTGGVVDTEAFF. CDR3 nucleotides: TGCGCCAGCAGCTTAACAGGGGGCGTAGTGGACACTGAAGCTTTCTTT. The rearrangement uses TRBV5-1 and TRBJ1-1; 9 nucleotides align to TRBD1. Trimming cost V 2 bases and J 3 bases; bases outside gene matches: 8. The V gene's germline CDR1 is SGHRS and CDR2 YFSETQ. CDR3 length: 16 residues.

The table lists this clone with a few counts. CDR3 in DNA: TGTGCCAGCAGCCCACCGGTGGGGAGACCGCAGGGTTCTGGCTACACCTTC. This encodes CASSPPVGRPQGSGYTF. The V gene is TRBV13, the J gene TRBJ1-2, with D possibly TRBD1 on 5 matching bases. Germline V gene data show CDR1 as PRHDT and CDR2 as FYEKMQ (reference sequence). This CDR3 has 17 residues. V was shortened by 5 bases and J by 7 bases, with 26 bases between the two germline ends.

J is TRBJ1-1 and V is TRBV30; D remains unclear. The CDR3 is made up of 11 amino acids. V lost 4 bases and J 6 bases, leaving 9 bases between the germline ends. Germline CDR1 and CDR2: GTSNPN and SVGIG (reference sequence). CDR3 nucleotide sequence: TGTGCCTGGATACTTGGGGCTGAAGCTTTCTTT. It codes for CAWILGAEAFF.

The CDR3 sequence: CASTDGLAGLSYNEQFF. The DNA for the CDR3 is TGTGCCAGCACCGACGGACTAGCGGGACTCTCCTACAATGAGCAGTTCTTC. V usage is TRBV27 and J usage is TRBJ2-1; 12 bases map to TRBD2. The ends lost 7 bases at V and 0 bases at J; junction bases unmatched: 7. Germline loops: CDR1 MNHEY, CDR2 SMNVEV (reference sequence). This CDR3 contains 17 residues.

As for this clone: A read error may account for a junction end that differs from germline. The chain combines TRBV6-5 with TRBJ2-7, with D perhaps TRBD2 (6 bases). CDR3 length: 12 amino acids. Germline V gene lookup returns CDR1 MNHEY and CDR2 SVGAGI. The chain's CDR3 is CACRDSFYEQYF. In DNA, the CDR3 is TGTGCCTGCAGGGACTCCTTCTACGAGCAGTACTTC.

The rearrangement uses TRBV5-4 and TRBJ2-7, with D unclear. There are 15 residues in the CDR3. V was trimmed by 3 bases and J by 0 bases, leaving 13 bases between them. CDR1 and CDR2 from the germline V gene are SGHNT and YYREEE (reference sequence). The CDR3 DNA follows: TGTGCCAGCAGCTGGGGTCTGGCGGTCTCCTACGAGCAGTACTTC. Amino acid sequence: CASSWGLAVSYEQYF.